This entry lists 17 T cell receptor beta chains sequenced from one sample in a study of lymphopenia after photon versus proton radiotherapy. Sequenced by immunoSEQ multiplex PCR; TCRdb stores in-frame clones only, minus some. Seen here are roughly 30,000 clones, roughly 86% observed once, and the top ten hold around 50%. The specimen was peripheral blood, collected from a patient treated with proton-based radiotherapy. The receptors were gathered from a woman aged 55-69 years with cholangiocarcinoma. Some clones in this sample may be carry-over from other donors' samples.

The chain employs TRBV5-1 and TRBJ1-1; D gene uncertain. V was pared by 2 bases and J by 1 base, with 9 bases between. The CDR3 sequence is 14 residues long. Germline-derived CDR1 and CDR2 are SGHRS and YFSETQ. CDR3 sequence: CASSFTVQNTEAFF. The DNA for the CDR3 is TGCGCCAGCAGCTTTACGGTCCAGAACACTGAAGCTTTCTTT.

The chain employs TRBV30 and TRBJ2-3; D assignment may be TRBD1 or TRBD2 (5 bases each). This CDR3 contains 17 residues. Germline CDR1 is GTSNPN and CDR2 is SVGIG (reference sequence). With 0 bases removed from V and 0 bases from J, the gap between germline ends came to 16 bases. CDR3 residues: CAWSVGAATTSTDTQYF. CDR3 nucleotides: TGTGCCTGGAGTGTCGGGGCAGCTACGACTAGCACAGATACGCAGTATTTT.

V gene TRBV5-1 combines with J gene TRBJ2-2, with D uncertain. V was pared by 0 bases and J by 1 base, with 4 bases between. CDR1 SGHRS and CDR2 YFSETQ come from the germline V gene. This CDR3 contains 14 residues. The CDR3 reads CASSLAGNTGELFF. The CDR3 DNA follows: TGCGCCAGCAGCTTGGCCGGGAACACCGGGGAGCTGTTTTTT.

The rearrangement uses TRBV15 and TRBJ2-1, with D unclear. Germline lookup yields CDR1 LNHNV and CDR2 YYDKDF (reference sequence). The V end lost 5 bases, the J end lost 12 bases, and 20 bases lay between the germline ends. The CDR3 is made up of 14 amino acids. The CDR3 is CATSPRSVGTGQFF. The CDR3 nucleotides are TGTGCCACCAGCCCCCGGTCAGTGGGCACGGGGCAGTTCTTC.

This chain uses TRBV10-2 with TRBJ1-1; D is ambiguous. CDR1 WSHSY and CDR2 SAAADI come from the germline V gene. The CDR3 loop spans 14 amino acids. Trimming cost V 4 bases and J 0 bases, with 9 bases left between them. The CDR3 coding sequence is TGCGCCAGCAGTGCTTACACTTTGAACACTGAAGCTTTCTTT. Translated: CASSAYTLNTEAFF.

The CDR3 DNA is TGTGCCAGCAGCCCTAGAGGATCTAGCACAGATACGCAGTATTTT. The encoded protein is CASSPRGSSTDTQYF. This chain joins TRBV6-6 and TRBJ2-3; D remains ambiguous. Germline CDR1 is MNHNY and CDR2 is SVGAGI (reference sequence). V was trimmed by 6 bases and J by 0 bases, leaving 13 bases between them. The CDR3 extends over 15 amino acids.

Comments on this clone: A read error may account for a junction end that differs from germline. This sequence joins TRBV11-2 and TRBJ1-1, with D unclear. Germline V gene data show CDR1 as SGHAT and CDR2 as FQNNGV. This CDR3 spans 12 amino acids. CDR3: CASSLSETDAFF. The CDR3 nucleotides read TGTGCCAGCAGCTTAAGTGAGACTGACGCTTTCTTT.

This sequence joins TRBV18 and TRBJ2-5; D gene uncertain. CDR1 and CDR2 (germline): KGHSH, LQKENI. V shed 0 bases and J shed 5 bases, with 10 bases lying between them. The CDR3 length is 14 residues. In DNA form, the CDR3 reads TGTGCCAGCTCACCACCTTCCACGAAGGAGACCCAGTACTTC. It codes for CASSPPSTKETQYF. Looking up the rest from reference TRBV18 and TRBJ2-5 gives the full variable domain: NAGVMQNPRHLVRRRGQEARLRCSPMKGHSHVYWYRQLPEEGLKFMVYLQKENIIDESGMPKERFSAEFPKEGPSILRIQQVVRGDSAAYFCASSPPSTKETQYFGPGTRLLVL.

This clone was observed a few times. This chain links TRBV2 with TRBJ1-1; perhaps TRBD1 as D (5 bases). The CDR3 extends over 11 amino acids. Trimming removed 6 bases from V and 7 bases from J, with 9 bases in between. Germline CDR1 reads SNHLY; CDR2 reads FYNNEI. This chain's CDR3 is CASRGQDEAFF. Here the CDR3 DNA reads TGTGCCAGCAGGGGGCAGGATGAAGCTTTCTTT.

The V gene is TRBV7-2, the J gene TRBJ2-7, with 9 bases aligning to TRBD1. Germline V gives CDR1 SGHTA, CDR2 FQGNSA. This CDR3 contains 15 residues. With 5 bases clipped from V and 4 bases from J, the junction kept 9 bases outside the gene matches. The CDR3 protein is CASSIKTGGRYEQYF. The CDR3 nucleotides read TGTGCCAGCAGCATCAAGACAGGGGGAAGGTACGAGCAGTACTTC.

This chain connects TRBV9 to TRBJ2-1, with no clear D. Germline lookup yields CDR1 SGDLS and CDR2 YYNGEE. CDR3 length: 11 amino acids. The V end lost 7 bases, the J end lost 8 bases, and 10 bases lay between the germline ends. The CDR3 bases are TGTGCCAGCGGGGATGGGGATGAGCAGTTCTTC. Protein sequence: CASGDGDEQFF.

This rearrangement joins TRBV7-3 to TRBJ1-2; maybe TRBD1 (6 bases). V lost 4 bases and J lost 3, with 21 bases in between. Germline V gene data show CDR1 as SGHTA and CDR2 as FQGTGA. There are 17 residues in the CDR3. The CDR3 here is CASSSPSGGAWYYGYTF. DNA of the CDR3: TGTGCCAGCAGCTCCCCCTCCGGGGGCGCATGGTACTATGGCTACACCTTC.

The chain combines TRBV18 with TRBJ1-1; 9 nucleotides match TRBD1. Germline V gene lookup returns CDR1 KGHSH and CDR2 LQKENI. Unmatched junction bases numbered 9, after V lost 6 bases and J lost 4 bases. This CDR3 region has 15 residues. The CDR3 region is CASSPGQGIFTEAFF. DNA for the CDR3: TGTGCCAGCTCCCCGGGACAGGGAATTTTCACTGAAGCTTTCTTT. Full variable domain (remainder filled in from reference TRBV18 and TRBJ1-1): NAGVMQNPRHLVRRRGQEARLRCSPMKGHSHVYWYRQLPEEGLKFMVYLQKENIIDESGMPKERFSAEFPKEGPSILRIQQVVRGDSAAYFCASSPGQGIFTEAFFGQGTRLTVV.

The V and J genes are TRBV11-2 and TRBJ2-7; no clear D. Trimming removed 3 bases from V and 6 bases from J, with 9 bases in between. This CDR3 is built from 12 residues. Germline V gene lookup returns CDR1 SGHAT and CDR2 FQNNGV. This CDR3 is CASSFARSEQYF. In DNA form, the CDR3 reads TGTGCCAGCAGCTTTGCGCGGAGCGAGCAGTACTTC.

The count of this clone is one. The rearrangement links TRBV5-4 to TRBJ2-7; TRBD1 matches 8 bases. The germline gives CDR1 SGHNT, CDR2 YYREEE (reference sequence). The V gene end was trimmed by 3 bases and the J gene end by 3 bases; junction bases not matched to a gene: 14. This CDR3 is built from 17 residues. The CDR3 sequence: CASSSGGGGTGIYEQYF. DNA of the CDR3: TGTGCCAGCAGCTCTGGGGGTGGAGGGACAGGAATCTACGAGCAGTACTTC.

The chain joins TRBV5-1 to TRBJ2-7, with TRBD2 matching over 12 bases. J gave up 0 bases and V 0 bases, and 4 bases lay outside the gene matches. CDR3 length: 17 amino acids. CDR1 SGHRS and CDR2 YFSETQ come from the germline V gene. CDR3 sequence: CASSLGTSGTSSYEQYF. The CDR3 DNA follows: TGCGCCAGCAGCTTGGGGACTAGCGGGACGAGCTCCTACGAGCAGTACTTC.

The chain has TRBV7-6 and TRBJ1-1; tentative D call: TRBD1 (5 bases). Germline V gives CDR1 SGHVS, CDR2 FNYEAQ. The ends were cut back, 0 bases at V and 5 bases at J, with 13 bases in the middle. This CDR3 is 15 amino acids long. The CDR3 spells CASSLATGGSTEAFF. CDR3 DNA: TGTGCCAGCAGCTTAGCGACGGGGGGGAGTACTGAAGCTTTCTTT.